Below, 21 T cell receptor beta chains from the same sample are listed, as sequenced in a study of T cells after yellow fever vaccination. In TCRdb, the 5' RACE reads were re-called with MiXCR into one record per CDR3 protein. The top ten hold 2.5% to 4% of the sample, which has around 340,000 distinct CDR3 sequences, approximately 12% seen once. Here the sequenced sample was CD4+ T cells sorted from PBMCs, taken 15 days after the yellow fever booster vaccination. These receptors were taken from a man aged 18-30 years who received the YFV17D yellow fever vaccine.

The genes are TRBV29-1 and TRBJ2-5; perhaps TRBD1 as D (6 bases). With 6 bases removed from V and 6 bases from J, the gap between germline ends came to 11 bases. The CDR3 contains 11 residues. Germline-derived CDR1 and CDR2 are SQVTM and ANQGSEA. The CDR3 DNA is TGCAGCGTAGGACAGCGCCAGACCCAGTACTTC. As protein: CSVGQRQTQYF.

This clonotype was recorded a few times. DNA for the CDR3: TGTGCCAGCAGTTCGAGCGGCTTCAGCACAGATACGCAGTATTTT. It codes for CASSSSGFSTDTQYF. The rearrangement joins TRBV3-1 to TRBJ2-3; the D gene is possibly TRBD2 (5 bases). Germline V gene data show CDR1 as LGHDT and CDR2 as YNNKEL (reference sequence). Trimming stripped 6 bases from V and 0 bases from J, with 13 bases between. CDR3 size: 15 residues.

In regard to this clonotype: A clone one base away is much larger, so this may be a read error. The chain combines TRBV4-1 with TRBJ2-2, with 9 bases fitting TRBD1. Germline V gene sequence: CDR1 MGHRA, CDR2 YSYEKL. This CDR3 region has 14 residues. Here the CDR3 reads CASSPQGADGGLFF. CDR3 coding DNA: TGCGCCAGCAGCCCACAGGGGGCGGACGGGGGGCTGTTTTTT.

This clonotype was observed a few times. This sequence joins TRBV7-2 and TRBJ2-5; 8 bases are a match to TRBD2. The trim removed 4 bases at V and 6 bases at J, leaving 7 bases unmatched. Germline V gene sequence: CDR1 SGHTA, CDR2 FQGNSA. The CDR3 contains 14 residues. The CDR3 here is CASSSVAGLKTQYF. CDR3 DNA: TGTGCCAGCAGCTCCGTAGCGGGGCTCAAGACCCAGTACTTC.

The V gene is TRBV9, the J gene TRBJ2-7; D is ambiguous. The CDR3 length is 14 residues. V was shortened by 3 bases and J by 2 bases, with 12 bases between the two germline ends. The germline gives CDR1 SGDLS, CDR2 YYNGEE. The DNA of the CDR3 is TGTGCCAGCAGCGCAGCTCCGGGTACCTACGAGCAGTACTTC. Translating it yields CASSAAPGTYEQYF.

The rearrangement links TRBV5-1 to TRBJ2-2, with a possible D match to TRBD2 (5 bases). CDR1 is SGHRS, CDR2 YFSETQ, per germline. Trimming cost V 0 bases and J 5 bases, with 14 bases left between them. The CDR3 runs 16 residues. CDR3 in amino acids: CASSLEVSRGTGELFF. CDR3 bases: TGCGCCAGCAGCTTGGAAGTGTCGCGAGGGACCGGGGAGCTGTTTTTT.

The chain has TRBV2 and TRBJ2-1, with D perhaps matching TRBD1 (6 bases). Germline loops: CDR1 SNHLY, CDR2 FYNNEI. This CDR3 region has 12 residues. Between the trimmed V and J ends, which lost 5 bases and 7 bases, there was a span of 9 bases. The CDR3 protein is CASSITGNEQFF. DNA of the CDR3: TGTGCCAGCAGTATAACAGGGAATGAGCAGTTCTTC.

This clonotype was seen repeatedly, ten times or more. This sequence joins TRBV3-1 and TRBJ2-5; possibly TRBD1 or TRBD2 for D (6 bases each). The CDR3 runs to 15 residues. Trimming removed 5 bases at V and 5 bases at J, with 18 bases between. From germline, CDR1 is LGHDT and CDR2 YNNKEL (reference sequence). The CDR3 is CASSFERGGQETQYF. The CDR3 bases are TGTGCCAGCAGCTTCGAAAGAGGGGGGCAGGAGACCCAGTACTTC.

The table lists this clonotype with a few counts. The chain recombines TRBV6-4 with TRBJ2-1; 11 nucleotides match TRBD2. The V gene end was trimmed by 6 bases and the J gene end by 7 bases; junction bases not matched to a gene: 5. Germline V CDR1 and CDR2: MRHNA, SNTAGT. The CDR3 length is 14 residues. The CDR3 reads CASSASGGRNEQFF. The CDR3 bases are TGTGCCAGCAGCGCTAGCGGGGGGCGGAATGAGCAGTTCTTC.

The chain links TRBV12-3 or TRBV12-4 to TRBJ1-5, with a possible D match to TRBD1 (5 bases). This CDR3 is built from 15 residues. Trimming took 0 bases from V and 7 from J, leaving 13 bases between them. The CDR3 DNA follows: TGTGCCAGCAGTTTAGCGCGGCAGGGCAGACAGCCCCAGCATTTT. Its translation: CASSLARQGRQPQHF.

This clonotype was detected only a few times. The rearrangement links TRBV2 to TRBJ2-2; 8 nucleotides align to TRBD2. CDR3 length: 14 amino acids. Looked up from germline, CDR1 is SNHLY and CDR2 is FYNNEI. V was pared by 4 bases and J by 6 bases, with 4 bases of the junction left unmatched. CDR3: CASSVGGVPGELFF. CDR3 DNA: TGTGCCAGCAGTGTCGGGGGGGTCCCCGGGGAGCTGTTTTTT.

The V and J genes are TRBV7-2 and TRBJ1-5, with D unclear. This CDR3 contains 17 residues. V lost 1 base and J 0 bases, leaving 13 bases between the germline ends. Germline CDR1 reads SGHTA; CDR2 reads FQGNSA. CDR3 sequence: CASSLVGPSLSNQPQHF. The CDR3 DNA sequence: TGTGCCAGCAGCTTAGTCGGGCCGAGCCTTAGCAATCAGCCCCAGCATTTT.

This clonotype came up many times. The rearrangement links TRBV24-1 to TRBJ2-3; tentative D call: TRBD2 (5 bases). The V end was cut by 3 bases, the J end by 2 bases, with 17 bases between. CDR3 length equals 17 residues. Germline V gene data show CDR1 as KGHDR and CDR2 as SFDVKD. In nucleotides, the CDR3 is TGTGCCACCAGTGATCCCCCCTTAGAGGGTTACACAGATACGCAGTATTTT. It specifies CATSDPPLEGYTDTQYF.

The rearrangement joins TRBV5-1 to TRBJ1-2; 8 bases fit TRBD1. CDR1 SGHRS and CDR2 YFSETQ come from the germline V gene. Germline trimming cut 3 bases from V and 8 bases from J; bases unmatched to any gene: 9. The CDR3 is made up of 14 amino acids. The CDR3 reads CASSWGQDLRGYTF. CDR3 nucleotides: TGCGCCAGCAGCTGGGGACAGGACCTGCGAGGCTACACCTTC.

Ten or more counts support this clonotype. The chain links TRBV7-2 to TRBJ2-1; D is perhaps TRBD2 (6 bases). Germline CDR1 is SGHTA and CDR2 is FQGNSA. The CDR3 length is 14 residues. Between the trimmed V and J ends, which lost 5 bases and 9 bases, there was a span of 17 bases. CDR3 residues: CASSPRGGNGEQFF. CDR3 coding DNA: TGTGCCAGCAGCCCCCGCGGAGGGAACGGTGAGCAGTTCTTC. The variable domain in full, completed from reference TRBV7-2 and TRBJ2-1, reads GAGVSQSPSNKVTEKGKDVELRCDPISGHTALYWYRQSLGQGLEFLIYFQGNSAPDKSGLPSDRFSAERTGGSVSTLTIQRTQQEDSAVYLCASSPRGGNGEQFFGPGTRLTVL.

The chain employs TRBV4-2 and TRBJ1-1, with TRBD1 matching 7 bases. The CDR3 totals 16 residues. Unmatched junction bases numbered 9, after V lost 0 bases and J lost 5 bases. Looked up from germline, CDR1 is LGHNA and CDR2 is YNFKEQ. CDR3 region: CASSQDLGAGQTEAFF. CDR3 DNA: TGTGCCAGCAGCCAAGATCTGGGGGCGGGACAGACTGAAGCTTTCTTT.

This sequence joins TRBV28 and TRBJ1-6, with 8 bases identical to TRBD1. This CDR3 region has 15 residues. The germline gives CDR1 MDHEN, CDR2 SYDVKM. V lost 2 bases, J lost 8 bases, and 5 bases stayed unmatched. CDR3 bases: TGTGCCAGCAGTTTAGGACAGGGTCCTTATTCACCCCTCCACTTT. This sequence encodes CASSLGQGPYSPLHF.

This clonotype was seen more than once but under ten times. This chain connects TRBV18 to TRBJ2-3, with D possibly matching TRBD1 (6 bases). Germline CDR1 is KGHSH and CDR2 is LQKENI. This CDR3 is built from 13 residues. Trimming shortened V by 7 bases and J by 2 bases, and 10 bases separated the two germline ends. As DNA, the CDR3 is TGTGCCAGCTTGGGACAAGTCACAGATACGCAGTATTTT. This translates into CASLGQVTDTQYF.

This clonotype was seen a handful of times. The CDR3 loop is CASSDGTSGSTDTQYF. Written as DNA, the CDR3 is TGCGCCAGCAGCGACGGGACTAGCGGAAGCACAGATACGCAGTATTTT. The chain joins TRBV5-1 to TRBJ2-3, with TRBD2 matching over 11 bases. The ends lost 4 bases at V and 0 bases at J; junction bases unmatched: 4. The CDR3 has 16 amino acids. Per germline, CDR1 SGHRS and CDR2 YFSETQ.

The J gene is TRBJ2-3, the V gene TRBV7-2; D gene uncertain. The CDR3 covers 14 residues. Between the trimmed V and J ends, which lost 2 bases and 8 bases, there was a span of 14 bases. Germline CDR1 is SGHTA and CDR2 is FQGNSA. CDR3 DNA: TGTGCCAGCAGCTTAATCAAGGGAATCGGTACGCAGTATTTT. Protein sequence: CASSLIKGIGTQYF.

The chain recombines TRBV6-1 with TRBJ2-1; 8 nucleotides line up with TRBD1. The CDR3 sequence is 14 residues long. In germline, CDR1 is MNHNS, CDR2 SASEGT. V lost 6 bases to trimming and J lost 8 bases; unmatched junction nucleotides: 9. CDR3 protein: CASRLTGALDEQFF. For the CDR3, the DNA is TGTGCCAGCAGGTTGACAGGGGCTCTGGATGAGCAGTTCTTC.